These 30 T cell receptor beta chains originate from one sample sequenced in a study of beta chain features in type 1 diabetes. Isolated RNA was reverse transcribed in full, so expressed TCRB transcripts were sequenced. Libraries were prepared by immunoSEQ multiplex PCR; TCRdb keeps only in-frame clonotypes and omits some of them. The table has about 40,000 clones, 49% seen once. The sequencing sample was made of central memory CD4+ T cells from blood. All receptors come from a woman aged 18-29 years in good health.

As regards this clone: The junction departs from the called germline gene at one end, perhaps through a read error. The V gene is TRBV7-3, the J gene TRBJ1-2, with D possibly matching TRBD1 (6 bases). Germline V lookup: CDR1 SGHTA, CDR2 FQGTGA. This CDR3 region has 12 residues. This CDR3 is CASSLIQGEQVF. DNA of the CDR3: TGTGCCAGCAGCTTAATACAGGGAGAGCAGGTATTC.

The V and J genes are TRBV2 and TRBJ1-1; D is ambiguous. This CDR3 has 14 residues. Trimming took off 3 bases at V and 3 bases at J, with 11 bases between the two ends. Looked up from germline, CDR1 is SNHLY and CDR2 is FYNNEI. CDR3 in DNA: TGTGCCAGCAGTGAGGCACTACGGGACACTGAAGCTTTCTTT. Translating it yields CASSEALRDTEAFF. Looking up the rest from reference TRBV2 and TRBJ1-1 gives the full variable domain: EPEVTQTPSHQVTQMGQEVILRCVPISNHLYFYWYRQILGQKVEFLVSFYNNEISEKSEIFDDQFSVERPDGSNFTLKIRSTKLEDSAMYFCASSEALRDTEAFFGQGTRLTVV.

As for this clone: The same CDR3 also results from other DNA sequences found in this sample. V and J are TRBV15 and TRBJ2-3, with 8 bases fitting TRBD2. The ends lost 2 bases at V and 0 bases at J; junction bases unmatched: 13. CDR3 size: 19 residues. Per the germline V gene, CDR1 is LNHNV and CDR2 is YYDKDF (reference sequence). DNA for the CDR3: TGTGCCACCAGCAGAATATCTCTTGTCGCTAGCGGGAGCACAGATACGCAGTATTTT. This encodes CATSRISLVASGSTDTQYF. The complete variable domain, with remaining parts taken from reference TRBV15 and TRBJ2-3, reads DAMVIQNPRYQVTQFGKPVTLSCSQTLNHNVMYWYQQKSSQAPKLLFHYYDKDFNNEADTPDNFQSRRPNTSFCFLDIRSPGLGDTAMYLCATSRISLVASGSTDTQYFGPGTRLTVL.

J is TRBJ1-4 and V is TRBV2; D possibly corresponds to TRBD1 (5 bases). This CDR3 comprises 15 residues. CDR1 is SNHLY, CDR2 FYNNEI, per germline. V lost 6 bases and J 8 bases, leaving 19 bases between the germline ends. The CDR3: CASSAQGARGEKLFF. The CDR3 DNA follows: TGTGCCAGCAGCGCCCAAGGGGCGAGAGGCGAAAAACTGTTTTTT.

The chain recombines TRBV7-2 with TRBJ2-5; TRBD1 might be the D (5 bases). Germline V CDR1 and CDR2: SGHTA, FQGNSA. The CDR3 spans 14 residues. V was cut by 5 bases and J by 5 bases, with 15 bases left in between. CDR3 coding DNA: TGTGCCAGCAGCCCTACCAGGGCTGGGGAGACCCAGTACTTC. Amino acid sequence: CASSPTRAGETQYF.

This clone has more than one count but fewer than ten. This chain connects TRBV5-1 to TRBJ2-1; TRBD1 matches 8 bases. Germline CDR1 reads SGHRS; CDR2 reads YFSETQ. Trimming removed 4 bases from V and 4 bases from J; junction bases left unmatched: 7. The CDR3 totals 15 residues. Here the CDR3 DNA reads TGCGCCAGCAGCCTGGACAGGGCCGATTACAATGAGCAGTTCTTC. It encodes CASSLDRADYNEQFF.

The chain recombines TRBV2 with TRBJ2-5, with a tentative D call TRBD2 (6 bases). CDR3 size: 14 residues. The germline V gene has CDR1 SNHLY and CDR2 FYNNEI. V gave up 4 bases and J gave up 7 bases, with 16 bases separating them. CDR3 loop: CASSGDSFRGTQYF. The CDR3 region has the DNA TGTGCCAGCAGTGGGGACTCATTCCGCGGGACCCAGTACTTC.

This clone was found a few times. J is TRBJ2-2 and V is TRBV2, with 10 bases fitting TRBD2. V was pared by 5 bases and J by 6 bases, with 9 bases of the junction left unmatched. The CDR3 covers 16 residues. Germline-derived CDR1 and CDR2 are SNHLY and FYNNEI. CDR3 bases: TGTGCCAGCAGTCAAACGGATCTAGCGGGGGCCGGGGAGCTGTTTTTT. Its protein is CASSQTDLAGAGELFF.

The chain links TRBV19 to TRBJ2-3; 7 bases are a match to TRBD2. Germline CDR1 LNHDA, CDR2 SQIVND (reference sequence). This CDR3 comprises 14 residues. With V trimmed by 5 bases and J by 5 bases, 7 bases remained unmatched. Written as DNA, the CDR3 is TGTGCCAGTAGTGCCCGGGACTACGAAGATACGCAGTATTTT. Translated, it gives CASSARDYEDTQYF.

The CDR3 nucleotides read TGCGCCAGCAGCCAATTCTCTCCCTATTCACCCCTCCACTTT. This gives the protein CASSQFSPYSPLHF. The chain is built from TRBV4-1 and TRBJ1-6; D unclear. Germline V gene lookup returns CDR1 MGHRA and CDR2 YSYEKL. CDR3 size: 14 residues. V gave up 2 bases and J gave up 8 bases, with 10 bases separating them.

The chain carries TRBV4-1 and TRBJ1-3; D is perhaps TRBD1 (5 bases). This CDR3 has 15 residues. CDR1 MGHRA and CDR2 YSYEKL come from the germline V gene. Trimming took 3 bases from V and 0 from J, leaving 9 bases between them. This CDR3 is CASSQKDSSGNTIYF. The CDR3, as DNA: TGCGCCAGCAGCCAGAAAGACAGCTCTGGAAACACCATATATTTT.

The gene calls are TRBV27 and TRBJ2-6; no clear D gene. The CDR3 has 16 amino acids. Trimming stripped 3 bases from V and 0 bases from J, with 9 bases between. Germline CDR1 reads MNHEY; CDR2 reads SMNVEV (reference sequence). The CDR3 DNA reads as TGTGCCAGCAGTTTTTTTGGAGCCTCTGGGGCCAACGTCCTGACTTTC. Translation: CASSFFGASGANVLTF. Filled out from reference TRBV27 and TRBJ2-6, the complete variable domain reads EAQVTQNPRYLITVTGKKLTVTCSQNMNHEYMSWYRQDPGLGLRQIYYSMNVEVTDKGDVPEGYKVSRKEKRNFPLILESPSPNQTSLYFCASSFFGASGANVLTFGAGSRLTVL.

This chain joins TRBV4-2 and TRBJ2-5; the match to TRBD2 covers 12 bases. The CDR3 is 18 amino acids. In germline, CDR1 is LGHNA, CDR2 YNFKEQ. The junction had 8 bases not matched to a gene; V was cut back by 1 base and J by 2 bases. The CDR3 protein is CASSQGSRLAGGQETQYF. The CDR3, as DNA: TGTGCCAGCAGCCAAGGTAGTCGGCTAGCGGGAGGGCAAGAGACCCAGTACTTC.

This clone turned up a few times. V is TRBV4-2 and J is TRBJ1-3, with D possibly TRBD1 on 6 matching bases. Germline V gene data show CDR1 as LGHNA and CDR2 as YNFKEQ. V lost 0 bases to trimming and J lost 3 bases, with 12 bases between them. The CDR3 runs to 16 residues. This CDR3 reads CASSQENSGVGNTIYF. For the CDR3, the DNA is TGTGCCAGCAGCCAAGAGAACTCAGGGGTTGGAAACACCATATATTTT.

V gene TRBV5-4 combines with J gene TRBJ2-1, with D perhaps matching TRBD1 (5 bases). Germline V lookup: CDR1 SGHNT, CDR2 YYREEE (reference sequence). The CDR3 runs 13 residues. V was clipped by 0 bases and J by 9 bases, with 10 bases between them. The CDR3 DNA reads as TGTGCCAGCAGCTTGGTCGGTCAGGGTGAGCAGTTCTTC. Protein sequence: CASSLVGQGEQFF.

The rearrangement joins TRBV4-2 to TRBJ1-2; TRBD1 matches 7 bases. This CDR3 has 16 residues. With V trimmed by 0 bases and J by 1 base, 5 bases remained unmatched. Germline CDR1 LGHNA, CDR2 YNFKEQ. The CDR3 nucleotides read TGTGCCAGCAGCCAAGAAGACAGGGTGGATAACTATGGCTACACCTTC. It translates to CASSQEDRVDNYGYTF.

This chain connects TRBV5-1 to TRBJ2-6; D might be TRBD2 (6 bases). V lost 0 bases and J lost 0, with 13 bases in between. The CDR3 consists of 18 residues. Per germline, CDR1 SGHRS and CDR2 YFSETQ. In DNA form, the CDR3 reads TGCGCCAGCAGCTTGGTGGGGACTGGAAACTCTGGGGCCAACGTCCTGACTTTC. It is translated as CASSLVGTGNSGANVLTF.

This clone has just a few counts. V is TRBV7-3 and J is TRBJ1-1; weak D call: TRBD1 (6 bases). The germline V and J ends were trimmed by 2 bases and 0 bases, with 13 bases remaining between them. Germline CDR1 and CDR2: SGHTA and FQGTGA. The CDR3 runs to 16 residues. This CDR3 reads CASSLRAGDVNTEAFF. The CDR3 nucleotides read TGTGCCAGCAGCTTACGGGCAGGGGATGTGAACACTGAAGCTTTCTTT.

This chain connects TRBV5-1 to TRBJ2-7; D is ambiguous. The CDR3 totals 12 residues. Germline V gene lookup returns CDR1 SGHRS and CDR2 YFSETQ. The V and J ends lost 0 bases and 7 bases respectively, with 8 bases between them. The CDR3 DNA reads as TGCGCCAGCAGCTTGGAAGAGACAGAGCAGTACTTC. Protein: CASSLEETEQYF.

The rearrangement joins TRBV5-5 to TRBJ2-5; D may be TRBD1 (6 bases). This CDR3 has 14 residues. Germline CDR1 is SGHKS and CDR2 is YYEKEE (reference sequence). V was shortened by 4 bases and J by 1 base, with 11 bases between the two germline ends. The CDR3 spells CASSPDSRQETQYF. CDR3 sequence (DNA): TGTGCCAGCAGCCCGGACAGCCGCCAAGAGACCCAGTACTTC.

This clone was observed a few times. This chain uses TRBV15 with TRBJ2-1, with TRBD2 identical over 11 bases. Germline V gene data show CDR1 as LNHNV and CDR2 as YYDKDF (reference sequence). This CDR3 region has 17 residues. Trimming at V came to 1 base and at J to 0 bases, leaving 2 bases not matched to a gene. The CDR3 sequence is CATSRGTSGSSYNEQFF. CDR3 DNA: TGTGCCACCAGCAGAGGAACTAGCGGGAGCTCCTACAATGAGCAGTTCTTC.

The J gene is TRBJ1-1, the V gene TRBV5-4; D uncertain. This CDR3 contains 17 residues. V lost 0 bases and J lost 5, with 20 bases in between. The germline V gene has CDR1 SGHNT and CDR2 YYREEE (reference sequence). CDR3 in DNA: TGTGCCAGCAGCTTGGGGGTTAAGAGGTCCCTTGGGACTGAAGCTTTCTTT. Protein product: CASSLGVKRSLGTEAFF.

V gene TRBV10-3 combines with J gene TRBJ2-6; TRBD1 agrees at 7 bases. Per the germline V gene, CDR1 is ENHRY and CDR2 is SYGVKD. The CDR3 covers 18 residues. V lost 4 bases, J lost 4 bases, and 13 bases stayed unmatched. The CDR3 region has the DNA TGTGCCATCAGTGGGACAGGACCTACGGGTTCCGGGGCCAACGTCCTGACTTTC. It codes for CAISGTGPTGSGANVLTF.

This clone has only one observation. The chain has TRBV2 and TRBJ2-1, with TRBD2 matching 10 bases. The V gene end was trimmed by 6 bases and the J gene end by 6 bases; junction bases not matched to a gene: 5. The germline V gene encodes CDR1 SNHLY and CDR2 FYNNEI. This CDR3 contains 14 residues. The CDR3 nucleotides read TGTGCCAGCAGGGAGCGGGGGGGCCCCAATGAGCAGTTCTTC. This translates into CASRERGGPNEQFF.

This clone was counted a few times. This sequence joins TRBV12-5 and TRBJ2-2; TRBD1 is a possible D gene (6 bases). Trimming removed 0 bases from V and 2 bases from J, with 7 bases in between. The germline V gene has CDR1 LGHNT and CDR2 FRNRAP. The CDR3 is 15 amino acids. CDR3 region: CASGLVQGNTGELFF. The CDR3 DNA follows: TGTGCTAGTGGTTTGGTACAGGGAAACACCGGGGAGCTGTTTTTT.

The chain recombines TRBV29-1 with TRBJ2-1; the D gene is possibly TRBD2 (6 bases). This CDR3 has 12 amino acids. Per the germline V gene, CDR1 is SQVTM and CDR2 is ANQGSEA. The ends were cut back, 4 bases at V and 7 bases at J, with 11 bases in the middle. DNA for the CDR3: TGCAGCGTTGCCCGAGGACTAAATGAGCAGTTCTTC. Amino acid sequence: CSVARGLNEQFF.

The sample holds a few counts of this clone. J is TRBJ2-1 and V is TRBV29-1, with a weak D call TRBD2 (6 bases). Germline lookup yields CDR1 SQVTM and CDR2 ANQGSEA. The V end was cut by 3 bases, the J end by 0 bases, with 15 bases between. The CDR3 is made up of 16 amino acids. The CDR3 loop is CSVEWASVSSYNEQFF. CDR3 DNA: TGCAGCGTTGAGTGGGCTAGCGTTAGCTCCTACAATGAGCAGTTCTTC.

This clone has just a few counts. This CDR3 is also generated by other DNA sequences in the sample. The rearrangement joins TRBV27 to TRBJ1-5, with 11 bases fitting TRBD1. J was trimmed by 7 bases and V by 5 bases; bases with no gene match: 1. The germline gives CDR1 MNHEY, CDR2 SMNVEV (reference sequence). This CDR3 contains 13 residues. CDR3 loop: CASSGTGGQPQHF. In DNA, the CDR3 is TGTGCCAGCAGTGGGACAGGGGGACAGCCCCAGCATTTT.

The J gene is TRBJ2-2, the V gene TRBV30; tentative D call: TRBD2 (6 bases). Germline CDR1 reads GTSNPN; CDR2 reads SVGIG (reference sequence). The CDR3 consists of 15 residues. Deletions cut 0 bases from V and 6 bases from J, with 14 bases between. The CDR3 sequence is CAWSVLGGGAGELFF. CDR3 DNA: TGTGCCTGGAGTGTACTGGGGGGAGGCGCCGGGGAGCTGTTTTTT.

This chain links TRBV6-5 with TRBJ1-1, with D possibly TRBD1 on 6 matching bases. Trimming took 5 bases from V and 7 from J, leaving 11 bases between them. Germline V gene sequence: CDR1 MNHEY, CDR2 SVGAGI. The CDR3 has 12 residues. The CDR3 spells CASSTEQGEAFF. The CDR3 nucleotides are TGTGCCAGCAGTACGGAACAGGGTGAAGCTTTCTTT.